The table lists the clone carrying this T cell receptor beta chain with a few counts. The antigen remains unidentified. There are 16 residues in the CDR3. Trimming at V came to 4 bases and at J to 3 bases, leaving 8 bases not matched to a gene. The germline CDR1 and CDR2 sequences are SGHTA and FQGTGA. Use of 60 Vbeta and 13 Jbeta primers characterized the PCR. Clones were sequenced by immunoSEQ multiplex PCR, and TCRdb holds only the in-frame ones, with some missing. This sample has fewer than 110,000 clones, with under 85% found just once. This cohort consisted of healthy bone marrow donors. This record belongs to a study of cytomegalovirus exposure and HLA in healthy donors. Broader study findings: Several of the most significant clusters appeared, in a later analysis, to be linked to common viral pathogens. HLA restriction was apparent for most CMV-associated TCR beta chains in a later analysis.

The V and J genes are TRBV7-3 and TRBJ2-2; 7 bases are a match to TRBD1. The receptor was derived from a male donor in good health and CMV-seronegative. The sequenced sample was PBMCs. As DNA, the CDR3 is TGTGCCAGCAGCTCCCAGAGACAGGGCGACACCGGGGAGCTGTTTTTT. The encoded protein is CASSSQRQGDTGELFF.